What follows are 6 T cell receptor beta chains derived from one specimen sequenced in a study of shared clonotypes between healthy human individuals. CD45RO-negative cells were positively selected for CCR7, leaving out terminally differentiated effector memory CD45RA+ cells. Repertoires were generated with immunoSEQ multiplex PCR, while TCRdb's copy carries only in-frame clones and drops some. This table holds roughly 2 million clones, 85% to 95% found once. Material for sequencing was naive CD8+ T cells sorted from blood. The source of these receptors is a man between 18 and 29 years old in good health.

The rearrangement uses TRBV7-3 and TRBJ2-2; D uncertain. V lost 5 bases and J lost 3, with 10 bases in between. This CDR3 has 14 residues. Germline values: CDR1 SGHTA, CDR2 FQGTGA. CDR3 nucleotide sequence: TGTGCCAGCAGCCCGGACGGCTACACCGGGGAGCTGTTTTTT. It translates to CASSPDGYTGELFF.

This chain connects TRBV7-6 to TRBJ2-1; 11 bases are a match to TRBD2. Germline loops: CDR1 SGHVS, CDR2 FNYEAQ. The V and J ends lost 5 bases and 9 bases, in that order; junction bases with no gene match: 12. CDR3 length: 16 residues. CDR3 nucleotide sequence: TGTGCCAGCAGCCCGAATATAGCGGGAGGGCCTATTGAGCAGTTCTTC. As protein: CASSPNIAGGPIEQFF.

J is TRBJ1-2 and V is TRBV30; 7 bases agree with TRBD1. This CDR3 region has 14 residues. The germline V gene encodes CDR1 GTSNPN and CDR2 SVGIG (reference sequence). V shed 4 bases, J shed 4 bases, and the junction held 9 bases outside the gene matches. The CDR3 region has the DNA TGTGCCTGGACACCGGGACAGACGACCTATGGCTACACCTTC. Translation: CAWTPGQTTYGYTF.

V usage is TRBV2 and J usage is TRBJ1-2, with no clear D. The CDR3 has 15 amino acids. V gave up 1 base and J gave up 4 bases, with 13 bases separating them. The germline V gene encodes CDR1 SNHLY and CDR2 FYNNEI. The CDR3 protein is CASSEGAGPIYGYTF. In DNA form, the CDR3 reads TGTGCCAGCAGTGAAGGGGCAGGACCTATCTATGGCTACACCTTC.

This chain links TRBV5-5 with TRBJ2-7, with D possibly being TRBD1 (5 bases). Germline assignment: CDR1 SGHKS and CDR2 YYEKEE (reference sequence). V was clipped by 0 bases and J by 4 bases, with 11 bases between them. This CDR3 spans 14 amino acids. CDR3 in amino acids: CASSLVLRGYEQYF. The CDR3 nucleotides read TGTGCCAGCAGCTTGGTACTAAGGGGATACGAGCAGTACTTC.

For this clone: A much larger clone lies one base from this, so it may be a read error. Other DNA sequences in the same sample also yield this CDR3. The V and J genes are TRBV6-6 and TRBJ2-7, with 9 nucleotides matching TRBD1. The CDR3 is 13 amino acids. The germline gives CDR1 MNHNY, CDR2 SVGAGI (reference sequence). Trimming removed 5 bases from V and 3 bases from J; junction bases left unmatched: 2. The CDR3 sequence: CASSLGQGYEQYF. In DNA, the CDR3 is TGTGCCAGCAGTCTGGGACAGGGCTACGAGCAGTACTTC.